This is a list of T cell receptor beta chains from one sample in a study of T cell responses to AZD1222 COVID-19 vaccine. Assay: immunoSEQ multiplex PCR; the TCRdb copy retains only in-frame clones and omits some. The sample lists about 60,000 clones, about 85% occurring once. This sample comprised peripheral blood, obtained on day 0 of MenACWY control vaccination. The receptors were sampled from an adult in good health. Both conserved end residues are part of each CDR3. Fields, in order: D gene, J gene, V gene, CDR3 protein. A D gene is named only where the DNA matches it firmly.

>TRBD1|TRBJ2-3|TRBV29-1
CSVEGPNRGLTQYF
>NA|TRBJ1-6|TRBV7-2
CASSLAAQGYTRNSPLHF
>NA|TRBJ2-2|TRBV6-4
CASNYPVEAGMNTGELFF
>TRBD1|TRBJ2-5|TRBV6-2/TRBV6-3
CASSKDRGWEETQYF
>NA|TRBJ1-1|TRBV6-5
CASSPLSEAFF
>NA|TRBJ2-7|TRBV7-9
CASSLIIYEQYF
>TRBD1|TRBJ2-7|TRBV5-1
CASSLYGGQGARYEQYF
>TRBD1|TRBJ2-7|TRBV5-4
CASSRTGTDNLGQYF
>NA|TRBJ2-1|TRBV6-5
CASRAVNEQFF
>TRBD1|TRBJ1-2|TRBV6-2/TRBV6-3
CASSYSGRGRLGYTF
>NA|TRBJ1-5|TRBV21-1
CASSEVSQGGNQPQHF
>NA|TRBJ2-5|TRBV28
CASSLTGGKTQYF
>TRBD1|TRBJ2-2|TRBV7-6
CASSLAPLGQANTGELFF
>NA|TRBJ1-2|TRBV28
CASSPTNPYGYTF
>NA|TRBJ2-3|TRBV7-2
CASSLVAGTDTQYF
>TRBD1|TRBJ1-2|TRBV5-4
CASSPPDRGLYGYTF
>NA|TRBJ2-1|TRBV7-9
CASSLRARPSSYNEQFF
>TRBD1|TRBJ1-6|TRBV19
CASSFLGQYSPLHF
>NA|TRBJ1-6|TRBV5-5
CASSFWRSLHF
>NA|TRBJ2-2|TRBV27
CASKYTGELFF
>TRBD1|TRBJ1-1|TRBV30
CAWSRPGTGNTEAFF
>NA|TRBJ2-1|TRBV27
CASSLIGASSNSYNEQFF
>TRBD1|TRBJ2-1|TRBV10-3
CAISTSTGSSYNEQFF
>NA|TRBJ2-7|TRBV18
CASSPPGTSLAYEQYF
>NA|TRBJ2-3|TRBV30
CAWSVYLPYDLDTQYF
>NA|TRBJ1-1|TRBV7-8
CASSASDLLNTEAFF
>NA|TRBJ2-7|TRBV28
CASSLYGRGSSEQYF
>NA|TRBJ1-1|TRBV6-5
CASTMDGWNTEAFF
>NA|TRBJ1-6|TRBV3-1/TRBV3-2
CASSLRGGPSHPLHF
>TRBD1|TRBJ2-1|TRBV2
CASSGQGQRNNEQFF
>NA|TRBJ2-7|TRBV7-8
CASSPRPESEQYF
>NA|TRBJ1-2|TRBV5-1
CASSAEGEYYGYTF
>NA|TRBJ2-3|TRBV5-5
CASSLEVGVENTQYF
>NA|TRBJ1-6|TRBV2
CASSLQGTLNSPLHF
>NA|TRBJ2-2|TRBV11-2
CASSFRGTGELFF
>NA|TRBJ2-7|TRBV10-1
CASSVSRVPYEQYF
>NA|TRBJ2-7|TRBV11-2
CASSHRLGQNSYEQYF
>NA|TRBJ1-5|TRBV6-6
CASIDWNSNQPQHF
>TRBD1|TRBJ2-7|TRBV27
CASRRSGTGSPYEQYF
>TRBD2|TRBJ2-5|TRBV7-6
CASSSLGGRGETQYF
>NA|TRBJ2-7|TRBV4-2
CASSQDAGHPYEQYF
>NA|TRBJ1-5|TRBV28
CASSSTGSGGQPQHF
>TRBD2|TRBJ2-5|TRBV5-1
CASSLGTSGGAETQYF
>TRBD2|TRBJ2-7|TRBV6-5
CASRGTSGYEQYF
>TRBD2|TRBJ2-7|TRBV7-2
CASTQGGLAGSWEQYF
>NA|TRBJ2-7|TRBV4-3
CASSRGIGLCRNLSYEQYF
>NA|TRBJ2-1|TRBV28
CASRVDRSSYNEQFF
>NA|TRBJ1-5|TRBV14
CASSRTGNQPQHF
>TRBD1|TRBJ2-5|TRBV6-5
CASSSTRDSQETQYF
>NA|TRBJ2-2|TRBV28
CASSLRTGELFF